What follows are 22 T cell receptor beta chains derived from one specimen sequenced in a study of cytomegalovirus exposure and HLA in healthy donors. This PCR relied on a set of 60 Vbeta primers and 13 Jbeta primers. The table came from immunoSEQ multiplex PCR; TCRdb's copy has only in-frame clones and leaves some out. The sample includes about 200,000 clones, about 88% seen only once; the top ten take 0.25% to 0.4%. Specimen: PBMCs. The source is a woman aged 30 to 39 in good health and CMV-seronegative.

The chain employs TRBV27 and TRBJ2-5, with 7 bases fitting TRBD1. Germline V gene sequence: CDR1 MNHEY, CDR2 SMNVEV (reference sequence). This CDR3 is built from 15 residues. After removal of 6 bases from V and 0 bases from J, the junction contained 7 bases not matched to a gene. CDR3 loop: CASSSWGQNQETQYF. DNA for the CDR3: TGTGCCAGCAGCTCCTGGGGACAGAACCAAGAGACCCAGTACTTC.

V usage is TRBV4-1 and J usage is TRBJ2-1; 7 nucleotides line up with TRBD1. The CDR3 length is 15 residues. After removal of 4 bases from V and 6 bases from J, the junction contained 9 bases not matched to a gene. Germline values: CDR1 MGHRA, CDR2 YSYEKL. This chain's CDR3 is CASSPGQRGSNEQFF. The CDR3 bases are TGCGCCAGCAGCCCGGGACAGAGGGGATCCAATGAGCAGTTCTTC.

This chain's CDR3 is CASSPDVGAGYTF. For the CDR3, the DNA is TGTGCCAGCAGCCCCGACGTTGGGGCTGGCTACACCTTC. The V and J genes are TRBV7-8 and TRBJ1-2, with a possible D match to TRBD1 (5 bases). The CDR3 sequence is 13 residues long. Germline loops: CDR1 SGHVS, CDR2 FQNEAQ. V lost 5 bases and J 7 bases, leaving 14 bases between the germline ends.

This chain links TRBV7-9 with TRBJ2-7; 7 nucleotides align to TRBD2. Germline V gene sequence: CDR1 SEHNR, CDR2 FQNEAQ (reference sequence). The CDR3 extends over 15 amino acids. The V segment lost 4 bases and the J segment 5 bases; nucleotides outside the gene matches: 11. CDR3 residues: CASSSMGLIRNEQYF. In nucleotides, the CDR3 is TGTGCCAGCAGCTCGATGGGACTAATTCGGAACGAGCAGTACTTC.

The chain couples TRBV7-6 to TRBJ1-5; a weak D match, TRBD1 (5 bases). V shed 4 bases and J shed 6 bases, with 16 bases lying between them. This CDR3 has 15 amino acids. Germline V gives CDR1 SGHVS, CDR2 FNYEAQ. CDR3 amino acids: CASSYGHNSIQPQHF. DNA for the CDR3: TGTGCCAGCAGCTACGGACACAACTCAATTCAGCCCCAGCATTTT.

The V gene is TRBV5-8, the J gene TRBJ2-3; 8 bases fit TRBD1. CDR3 length equals 15 residues. V was pared by 5 bases and J by 3 bases, with 8 bases of the junction left unmatched. Germline values: CDR1 SGHTS, CDR2 YDEGEE. The CDR3 protein is CASRLTGGRTDTQYF. CDR3 bases: TGTGCCAGCAGGCTAACAGGGGGGCGTACAGATACGCAGTATTTT.

There are a few counts of this clone. CDR3 nucleotide sequence: TGCGCCAGCACTCTGAGCCTTGGGGCCAACGTCCTGACTTTC. It codes for CASTLSLGANVLTF. The chain has TRBV5-1 and TRBJ2-6; no firm D call. The CDR3 is 14 amino acids. Germline CDR1 reads SGHRS; CDR2 reads YFSETQ. The germline V and J ends were trimmed by 6 bases and 3 bases, with 10 bases remaining between them.

This chain uses TRBV7-3 with TRBJ2-3; 10 positions agree with TRBD1. With 3 bases clipped from V and 4 bases from J, the junction kept 1 base outside the gene matches. Germline V gives CDR1 SGHTA, CDR2 FQGTGA. The CDR3 is 14 residues long. CDR3 sequence (DNA): TGTGCCAGCAGCTTGACAGGGGGCGCAGATACGCAGTATTTT. This gives the protein CASSLTGGADTQYF.

V is TRBV2 and J is TRBJ2-7; D call uncertain. CDR1 and CDR2 (germline): SNHLY, FYNNEI. Deletions cut 0 bases from V and 5 bases from J, with 20 bases between. CDR3 length: 17 residues. In nucleotides, the CDR3 is TGTGCCAGCAGTGAAGCGTTCCCCCCCCCTGTCAGAAACGAGCAGTACTTC. Residues: CASSEAFPPPVRNEQYF.

The chain has TRBV5-1 and TRBJ1-1; no reliable D call. V was trimmed by 5 bases and J by 3 bases, leaving 8 bases between them. There are 12 residues in the CDR3. Germline V gives CDR1 SGHRS, CDR2 YFSETQ. CDR3 residues: CASSNGDTEAFF. CDR3 coding DNA: TGCGCCAGCAGTAACGGGGACACTGAAGCTTTCTTT. The whole variable domain, filled in from reference TRBV5-1 and TRBJ1-1, reads KAGVTQTPRYLIKTRGQQVTLSCSPISGHRSVSWYQQTPGQGLQFLFEYFSETQRNKGNFPGRFSGRQFSNSRSEMNVSTLELGDSALYLCASSNGDTEAFFGQGTRLTVV.

This sequence joins TRBV2 and TRBJ2-1, with D unresolved. Germline CDR1 reads SNHLY; CDR2 reads FYNNEI. The CDR3 contains 14 residues. Trimming took off 10 bases at V and 5 bases at J, with 18 bases between the two ends. CDR3 region: CATRFLENNNEQFF. CDR3 nucleotides: TGTGCCACCCGGTTTCTGGAGAATAACAATGAGCAGTTCTTC.

The chain recombines TRBV25-1 with TRBJ1-2, with TRBD1 matching over 7 bases. Germline V lookup: CDR1 MGHDK, CDR2 SYGVNS. Germline trimming cut 5 bases from V and 8 bases from J; bases unmatched to any gene: 8. CDR3 length equals 13 residues. For the CDR3, the DNA is TGTGCCAGCAGTACGACAGGGCAAAACGGCTACACCTTC. This codes for CASSTTGQNGYTF.

This rearrangement joins TRBV9 to TRBJ2-2, with TRBD2 matching 14 bases. There are 17 residues in the CDR3. CDR1 and CDR2 from the germline V gene are SGDLS and YYNGEE. Trimming took 4 bases from V and 5 from J; bases not matched to a gene: 7. The CDR3: CASSSTGTSGGTGELFF. The CDR3, as DNA: TGTGCCAGCAGCTCTACCGGGACTAGCGGGGGAACCGGGGAGCTGTTTTTT.

This chain links TRBV5-1 with TRBJ1-1; a possible D gene is TRBD1 (5 bases). The CDR3 length is 14 residues. Germline CDR1 SGHRS, CDR2 YFSETQ. Between the trimmed V and J ends, which lost 2 bases and 3 bases, there was a span of 11 bases. The CDR3 DNA is TGCGCCAGCAGCTTTGACGCGGGGGACACTGAAGCTTTCTTT. It translates to CASSFDAGDTEAFF.

The rearrangement links TRBV6-6 to TRBJ1-4; 9 bases are shared with TRBD1. The length of the CDR3 is 14 residues. CDR1 is MNHNY and CDR2 is SVGAGI in the germline V gene (reference sequence). V shed 6 bases, J shed 7 bases, and the junction held 6 bases outside the gene matches. The CDR3: CASSAGTGPEKLFF. The CDR3, as DNA: TGTGCCAGCAGCGCCGGGACAGGGCCTGAAAAACTGTTTTTT.

The chain is built from TRBV5-1 and TRBJ1-1, with a possible D match to TRBD1 (6 bases). The germline CDR1 and CDR2 sequences are SGHRS and YFSETQ. V gave up 5 bases and J gave up 1 base, with 12 bases separating them. CDR3 length equals 14 residues. CDR3 loop: CASSFEGQNTEAFF. The CDR3 DNA follows: TGCGCCAGCAGTTTCGAGGGACAGAACACTGAAGCTTTCTTT.

DNA of the CDR3: TGTGCCAGCAGCTCGGGACAGGGGAACACCGGGGAGCTGTTTTTT. Translating it yields CASSSGQGNTGELFF. The rearrangement uses TRBV11-3 and TRBJ2-2; 9 nucleotides match TRBD1. Germline CDR1 and CDR2: SGHNT and YENEEA. The J segment lost 1 base and the V segment lost 4 bases, leaving 1 base of the junction unmatched. This CDR3 region has 15 residues.

This chain uses TRBV15 with TRBJ1-5, with D unresolved. The CDR3 contains 14 residues. Germline values: CDR1 LNHNV, CDR2 YYDKDF (reference sequence). V dropped 8 bases and J dropped 3 bases, with 14 bases sitting between them. CDR3 bases: TGTGCCACCGGGCGGGCCGGGAACAATCAGCCCCAGCATTTT. The encoded protein is CATGRAGNNQPQHF.

The chain joins TRBV19 to TRBJ2-7; TRBD1 matches at 8 bases. This CDR3 has 15 residues. Germline loops: CDR1 LNHDA, CDR2 SQIVND (reference sequence). V shed 5 bases and J 3 bases; nucleotides not matched to a gene: 9. CDR3 coding DNA: TGTGCCAGTAGTTCCCAGGGACAGGCGAGCTACGAGCAGTACTTC. This encodes CASSSQGQASYEQYF.

The gene calls are TRBV7-9 and TRBJ2-5, with TRBD1 matching over 9 bases. The germline V gene has CDR1 SEHNR and CDR2 FQNEAQ (reference sequence). J gave up 1 base and V 5 bases, and 2 bases lay outside the gene matches. The CDR3 sequence is 14 residues long. The CDR3 sequence is CASSRDRAQETQYF. CDR3 nucleotides: TGTGCCAGCAGCCGGGACAGGGCCCAAGAGACCCAGTACTTC. The whole variable domain, remainder taken from reference TRBV7-9 and TRBJ2-5, is DTGVSQNPRHKITKRGQNVTFRCDPISEHNRLYWYRQTLGQGPEFLTYFQNEAQLEKSRLLSDRFSAERPKGSFSTLEIQRTEQGDSAMYLCASSRDRAQETQYFGPGTRLLVL.

The chain carries TRBV7-6 and TRBJ1-1; D is ambiguous. V lost 1 base and J 3 bases, leaving 6 bases between the germline ends. This CDR3 region has 13 residues. Germline V gives CDR1 SGHVS, CDR2 FNYEAQ. The CDR3 reads CASSLGEDTEAFF. DNA of the CDR3: TGTGCCAGCAGCTTAGGAGAGGACACTGAAGCTTTCTTT.

The chain combines TRBV14 with TRBJ2-2; 8 nucleotides line up with TRBD2. V trimming: 0 bases; J trimming: 6 bases; junction bases outside the gene matches: 12. CDR1 is SGHDN and CDR2 is FVKESK in the germline V gene. CDR3 size: 18 residues. The DNA for the CDR3 is TGTGCCAGCAGCCAAGAGGGGTTTGAAGCGGGAGTGGCCGGGGAGCTGTTTTTT. Translating it yields CASSQEGFEAGVAGELFF.